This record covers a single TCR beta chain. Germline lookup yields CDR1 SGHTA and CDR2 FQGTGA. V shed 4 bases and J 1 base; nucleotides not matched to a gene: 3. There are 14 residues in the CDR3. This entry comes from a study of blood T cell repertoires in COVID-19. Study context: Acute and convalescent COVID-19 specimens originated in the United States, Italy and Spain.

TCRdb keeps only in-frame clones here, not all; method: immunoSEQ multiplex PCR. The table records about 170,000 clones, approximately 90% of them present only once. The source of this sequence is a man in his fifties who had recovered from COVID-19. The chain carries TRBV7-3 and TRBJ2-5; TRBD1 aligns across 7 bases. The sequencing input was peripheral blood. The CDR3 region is CASSSTGLQETQYF. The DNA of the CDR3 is TGTGCCAGCAGCTCGACAGGGCTCCAAGAGACCCAGTACTTC.